The TCR beta chain under discussion was sequenced for a study of blood T cell repertoires in COVID-19. Background on the study: Spain, Italy and the United States supplied samples that represented acute and convalescent COVID-19.

Germline-derived CDR1 and CDR2 are SGHRS and YFSETQ. V shed 0 bases and J shed 4 bases, with 11 bases lying between them. The CDR3 sequence is 15 residues long. This clone turned up a few times. Cohort 3 recovered donors had two negative PCRs, clearance, or symptom resolution. Original processing notes: How many nucleated cells were present was estimated from reference gene primer amplification. Clones were read by immunoSEQ multiplex PCR, and TCRdb kept only the in-frame ones, dropping some. Clone size and the V and J calls come from that table; the DNA yielded D and trimming. The data show around 200,000 clones, with around 83% seen just once and 6% to 6.5% held by the top ten.

Sequenced material: PBMCs or T cells enriched from blood (not recorded which). This chain uses TRBV5-1 with TRBJ2-1, with D possibly TRBD2 on 5 matching bases. This clonotype was sampled from a man between 40 and 49 years old who had recovered from COVID-19. DNA of the CDR3: TGCGCCAGCAGCTTGGATATACCGGGGTACAATGAGCAGTTCTTC. The encoded protein is CASSLDIPGYNEQFF.